This TCR beta chain was profiled in a study of radiation and T cells in renal cell carcinoma. Findings and limits, study-wide: Compared with controls, irradiated tumors had more, larger dominant CDR3 motifs. Top 100 clonotypes averaged around 50% in irradiated versus around 40% in nephrectomy-only tumors. Baseline intratumoral clonotype presence is unknown without pretreatment biopsies.

CDR1 is LNHNV and CDR2 is YYDKDF in the germline V gene (reference sequence). V lost 1 base to trimming and J lost 1 base, with 7 bases between them. The CDR3 has 14 amino acids. To note about this clone: What it recognizes is unknown.

The table came from immunoSEQ multiplex PCR; TCRdb's copy has only in-frame clones and leaves some out. The sample has 15,000 to 20,000 clones; roughly 58% are singletons. Treatment specified: 15 Gy SBRT to primary tumor, nephrectomy 4 weeks later. Nephrectomy followed 15 Gy stereotactic body radiation by 4 weeks. Sequenced material: tumor tissue, taken from a patient whose treatment included radiotherapy and nephrectomy. This TCR was recovered from a man aged 45-65 years with renal cell carcinoma. The chain recombines TRBV15 with TRBJ1-2; tentatively, D is TRBD1 (5 bases). Written as DNA, the CDR3 is TGTGCCACCAGCAGAGGCGACAGTAACTATGGCTACACCTTC. Protein sequence: CATSRGDSNYGYTF.